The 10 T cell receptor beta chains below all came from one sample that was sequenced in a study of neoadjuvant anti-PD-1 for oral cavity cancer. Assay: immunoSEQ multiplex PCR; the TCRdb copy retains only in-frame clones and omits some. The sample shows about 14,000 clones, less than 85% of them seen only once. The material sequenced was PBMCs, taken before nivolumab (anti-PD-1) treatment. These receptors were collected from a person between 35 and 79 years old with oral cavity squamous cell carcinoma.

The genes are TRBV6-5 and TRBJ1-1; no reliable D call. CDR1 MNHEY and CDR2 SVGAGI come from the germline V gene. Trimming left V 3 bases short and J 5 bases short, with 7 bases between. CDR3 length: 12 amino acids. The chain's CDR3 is CASSYLGTEAFF. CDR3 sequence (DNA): TGTGCCAGCAGTTATCTCGGGACTGAAGCTTTCTTT.

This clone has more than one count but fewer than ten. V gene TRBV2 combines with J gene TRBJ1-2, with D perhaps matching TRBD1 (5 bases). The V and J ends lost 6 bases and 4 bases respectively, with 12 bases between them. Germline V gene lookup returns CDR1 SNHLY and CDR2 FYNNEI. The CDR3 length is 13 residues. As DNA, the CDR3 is TGTGCCAGCAGGACAGTGCTTGTCTATGGCTACACCTTC. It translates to CASRTVLVYGYTF.

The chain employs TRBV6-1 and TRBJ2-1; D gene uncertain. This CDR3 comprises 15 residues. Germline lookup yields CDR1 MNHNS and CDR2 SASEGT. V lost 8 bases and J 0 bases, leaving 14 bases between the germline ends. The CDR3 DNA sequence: TGTGCCAGCCGTGTGGACCAAGGCTCCTACAATGAGCAGTTCTTC. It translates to CASRVDQGSYNEQFF.

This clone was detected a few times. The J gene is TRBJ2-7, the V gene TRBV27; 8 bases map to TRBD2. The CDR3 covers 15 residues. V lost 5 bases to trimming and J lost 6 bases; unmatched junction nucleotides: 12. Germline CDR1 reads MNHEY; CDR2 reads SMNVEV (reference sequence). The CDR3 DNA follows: TGTGCCAGCAGTCCACAACTTAGCGGGAATGCCGAGCAGTACTTC. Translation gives CASSPQLSGNAEQYF.

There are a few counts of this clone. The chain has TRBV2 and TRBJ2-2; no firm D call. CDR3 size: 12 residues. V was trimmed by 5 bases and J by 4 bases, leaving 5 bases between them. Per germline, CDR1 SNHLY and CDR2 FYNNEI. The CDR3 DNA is TGTGCCAGCAGTCCCGTCACCGGGGAGCTGTTTTTT. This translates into CASSPVTGELFF.

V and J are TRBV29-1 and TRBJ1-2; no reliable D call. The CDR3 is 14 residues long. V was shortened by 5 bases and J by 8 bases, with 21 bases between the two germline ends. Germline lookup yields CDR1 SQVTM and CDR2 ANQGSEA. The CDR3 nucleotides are TGCAGCGTTAGGCAGGAAAATAGTCTGCGAGGCTACACCTTC. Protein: CSVRQENSLRGYTF.

CDR3 nucleotides: TGCAGCGTTGAAGTCCGACAGGGTAGGGTCACCGGGGAGCTGTTTTTT. The encoded protein is CSVEVRQGRVTGELFF. V and J are TRBV29-1 and TRBJ2-2; 7 bases match TRBD1. With V trimmed by 1 base and J by 4 bases, 9 bases remained unmatched. The CDR3 covers 16 residues. Germline loops: CDR1 SQVTM, CDR2 ANQGSEA.

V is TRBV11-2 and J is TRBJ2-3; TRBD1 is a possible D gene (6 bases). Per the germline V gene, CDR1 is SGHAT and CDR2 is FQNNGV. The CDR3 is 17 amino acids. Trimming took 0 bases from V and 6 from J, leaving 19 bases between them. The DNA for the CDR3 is TGTGCCAGCAGCTTAGATCGAAGGTCTACAGGGTCTGATACGCAGTATTTT. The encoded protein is CASSLDRRSTGSDTQYF. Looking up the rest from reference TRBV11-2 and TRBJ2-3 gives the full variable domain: EAGVAQSPRYKIIEKRQSVAFWCNPISGHATLYWYQQILGQGPKLLIQFQNNGVVDDSQLPKDRFSAERLKGVDSTLKIQPAKLEDSAVYLCASSLDRRSTGSDTQYFGPGTRLTVL.

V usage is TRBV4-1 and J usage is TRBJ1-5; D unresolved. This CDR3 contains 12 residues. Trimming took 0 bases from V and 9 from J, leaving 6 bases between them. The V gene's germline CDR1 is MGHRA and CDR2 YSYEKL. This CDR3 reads CASSQDVGPQHF. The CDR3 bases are TGCGCCAGCAGCCAAGATGTTGGGCCCCAGCATTTT.

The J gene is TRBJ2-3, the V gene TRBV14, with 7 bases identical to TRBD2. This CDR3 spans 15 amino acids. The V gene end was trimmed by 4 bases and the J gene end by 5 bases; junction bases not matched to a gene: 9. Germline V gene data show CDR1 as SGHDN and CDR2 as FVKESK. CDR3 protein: CASSRLTGRGDTQYF. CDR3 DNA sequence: TGTGCCAGCAGCCGTCTCACGGGGAGGGGAGATACGCAGTATTTT.